The 30 T cell receptor beta chains reported below all come from one sample, sequenced in a study of blood T cell repertoires in COVID-19. The method was immunoSEQ multiplex PCR; TCRdb's version includes in-frame clones alone and lacks a portion of them. The sample has about 160,000 clones; approximately 86% are singletons. Sequenced input: peripheral blood. The receptors shown here come from a woman aged 40-49 years with COVID-19, enrolled during active disease.

The rearrangement joins TRBV2 to TRBJ2-5, with a possible D match to TRBD1 (6 bases). This CDR3 comprises 18 residues. V lost 4 bases and J 1 base, leaving 22 bases between the germline ends. Looked up from germline, CDR1 is SNHLY and CDR2 is FYNNEI. The CDR3 DNA reads as TGTGCCAGCAGTGTTTACCCGCCGGCAGGGGCGATCCAAGAGACCCAGTACTTC. It yields the protein CASSVYPPAGAIQETQYF.

The V gene is TRBV5-1, the J gene TRBJ2-5, with D possibly TRBD2 on 6 matching bases. The length of the CDR3 is 14 residues. Trimming removed 4 bases from V and 5 bases from J, with 15 bases in between. Germline CDR1 SGHRS, CDR2 YFSETQ. Here the CDR3 reads CASSPDGGGETQYF. The CDR3, as DNA: TGCGCCAGCAGCCCGGATGGGGGAGGCGAGACCCAGTACTTC.

This clone was detected a few times. The chain carries TRBV2 and TRBJ1-1, with a possible D match to TRBD1 (5 bases). CDR1 and CDR2 (germline): SNHLY, FYNNEI. CDR3 length equals 13 residues. Trimming left V 1 base short and J 7 bases short, with 10 bases between. The CDR3 DNA sequence: TGTGCCAGCAGTGAAGGGGGCACACTTGAAGCTTTCTTT. Protein sequence: CASSEGGTLEAFF.

This rearrangement joins TRBV11-2 to TRBJ1-1; no firm D call. V was pared by 4 bases and J by 1 base, with 7 bases between. There are 13 residues in the CDR3. Germline loops: CDR1 SGHAT, CDR2 FQNNGV. CDR3 nucleotide sequence: TGTGCCAGCAGCTCCGCGAGGAACACTGAAGCTTTCTTT. As protein: CASSSARNTEAFF.

This clone turned up a few times. The gene calls are TRBV5-1 and TRBJ1-1; D perhaps matches TRBD1 (5 bases). The germline V gene has CDR1 SGHRS and CDR2 YFSETQ. The CDR3 covers 15 residues. V was trimmed by 4 bases and J by 0 bases, leaving 13 bases between them. The CDR3 region is CASSQIQGMNTEAFF. As DNA, the CDR3 is TGCGCCAGCAGCCAAATCCAGGGTATGAACACTGAAGCTTTCTTT.

The V and J genes are TRBV10-2 and TRBJ2-7; D remains ambiguous. Germline CDR1 and CDR2: WSHSY and SAAADI. V lost 0 bases to trimming and J lost 0 bases, with 6 bases between them. This CDR3 has 14 residues. CDR3 nucleotide sequence: TGCGCCAGCAGTGAGTCGTACAACTCCTACGAGCAGTACTTC. This gives the protein CASSESYNSYEQYF.

This sequence joins TRBV7-9 and TRBJ2-7; TRBD2 matches at 16 bases. This CDR3 is 16 amino acids long. After removal of 4 bases from V and 6 bases from J, the junction contained 6 bases not matched to a gene. The germline CDR1 and CDR2 sequences are SEHNR and FQNEAQ (reference sequence). The CDR3 DNA is TGTGCCAGCAGCTCGGGACTAGCGGGGGGGCAGGGCGAGCAGTACGTC. Amino acid sequence: CASSSGLAGGQGEQYV.

V and J are TRBV12-5 and TRBJ2-1, with TRBD2 identical over 8 bases. V lost 5 bases and J lost 6; bases outside the gene matches: 9. The CDR3 length is 15 residues. Germline V gene data show CDR1 as LGHNT and CDR2 as FRNRAP. CDR3 bases: TGTGCTAGTGGTCCGGGGGGGCGTTATCGCAATGAGCAGTTCTTC. Protein sequence: CASGPGGRYRNEQFF.

This sequence joins TRBV19 and TRBJ2-1, with 8 bases matching TRBD2. CDR3 length: 15 amino acids. The germline V gene encodes CDR1 LNHDA and CDR2 SQIVND (reference sequence). V shed 5 bases, J shed 6 bases, and the junction held 9 bases outside the gene matches. In nucleotides, the CDR3 is TGTGCCAGTAGTCTCCGGGGACTAGGGTCCAATGAGCAGTTCTTC. This translates into CASSLRGLGSNEQFF.

The J gene is TRBJ2-2, the V gene TRBV11-1; D is possibly TRBD2 (5 bases). The CDR3 has 16 residues. Germline V gene lookup returns CDR1 SGHAT and CDR2 FQDESV (reference sequence). Trimming cost V 4 bases and J 7 bases, with 19 bases left between them. CDR3 sequence reads: CASSSQKRSARGELFF. Written as DNA, the CDR3 is TGTGCCAGCAGCTCACAAAAGCGTAGCGCCCGCGGGGAGCTGTTTTTT. The full variable domain, in which reference TRBV11-1 and TRBJ2-2 provide the parts outside the CDR3, is EAEVAQSPRYKITEKSQAVAFWCDPISGHATLYWYRQILGQGPELLVQFQDESVVDDSQLPKDRFSAERLKGVDSTLKIQPAELGDSAMYLCASSSQKRSARGELFFGEGSRLTVL.

The genes are TRBV6-5 and TRBJ2-2; TRBD1 might be the D (6 bases). Germline CDR1 reads MNHEY; CDR2 reads SVGAGI. The CDR3 totals 15 residues. The V gene lost 8 bases and the J gene lost 4 bases, with 17 bases spanning the gap. In nucleotides, the CDR3 is TGTGCCAGCCGCCCTAGGCAGGGGAGCACCGGGGAGCTGTTTTTT. Its translation: CASRPRQGSTGELFF.

This sequence joins TRBV6-1 and TRBJ2-7; 7 bases are a match to TRBD2. Germline CDR1 and CDR2: MNHNS and SASEGT. J gave up 8 bases and V 0 bases, and 13 bases lay outside the gene matches. There are 16 residues in the CDR3. As DNA, the CDR3 is TGTGCCAGCAGTGAAGCGCTTAGCGGGTTGGTTGAAAAGCAGTACTTC. Its translation: CASSEALSGLVEKQYF.

The V call is TRBV14, the J call TRBJ2-7; 13 nucleotides line up with TRBD2. V shed 1 base, J shed 6 bases, and the junction held 9 bases outside the gene matches. Germline loops: CDR1 SGHDN, CDR2 FVKESK. This CDR3 is built from 17 residues. CDR3 sequence (DNA): TGTGCCAGCAGCCAAGTTTTTGCGGGACTAGCGGGACGCGAGCAGTACTTC. It specifies CASSQVFAGLAGREQYF. The full variable domain, in which reference TRBV14 and TRBJ2-7 provide the parts outside the CDR3, is EAGVTQFPSHSVIEKGQTVTLRCDPISGHDNLYWYRRVMGKEIKFLLHFVKESKQDESGMPNNRFLAERTGGTYSTLKVQPAELEDSGVYFCASSQVFAGLAGREQYFGPGTRLTVT.

The chain links TRBV29-1 to TRBJ2-2; 10 bases match TRBD2. Losses at the gene ends were 4 bases for V and 7 bases for J; bases not matched to a gene: 6. Germline CDR1 SQVTM, CDR2 ANQGSEA. The CDR3 length is 14 residues. CDR3 in amino acids: CSVGAGGSVGELFF. Written as DNA, the CDR3 is TGCAGCGTTGGAGCGGGAGGGTCCGTCGGGGAGCTGTTTTTT.

This chain connects TRBV2 to TRBJ1-1; 7 bases are a match to TRBD1. CDR1 is SNHLY, CDR2 FYNNEI, per germline. V lost 6 bases and J lost 1; bases outside the gene matches: 2. This CDR3 has 13 residues. CDR3 residues: CASSWTGNTEAFF. Written as DNA, the CDR3 is TGTGCCAGCAGCTGGACAGGGAACACTGAAGCTTTCTTT. Using reference TRBV2 and TRBJ1-1 for the parts outside the CDR3, the full variable domain is EPEVTQTPSHQVTQMGQEVILRCVPISNHLYFYWYRQILGQKVEFLVSFYNNEISEKSEIFDDQFSVERPDGSNFTLKIRSTKLEDSAMYFCASSWTGNTEAFFGQGTRLTVV.

The rearrangement links TRBV2 to TRBJ2-7; D gene ambiguous. Germline loops: CDR1 SNHLY, CDR2 FYNNEI. CDR3 length: 14 amino acids. Trimming pared 3 bases from V and 0 bases from J, leaving 9 bases between. This chain's CDR3 is CASSEGHSSYEQYV. The CDR3 bases are TGTGCCAGCAGTGAGGGCCATAGCTCCTACGAGCAGTACGTC.

The rearrangement uses TRBV2 and TRBJ2-7; 9 nucleotides agree with TRBD1. The trim removed 6 bases at V and 3 bases at J, leaving 9 bases unmatched. This CDR3 has 15 amino acids. Germline CDR1 is SNHLY and CDR2 is FYNNEI. In DNA, the CDR3 is TGTGCCAGCAGGACTCCGGGACAGGGCCTCTACGAGCAGTACTTC. Protein: CASRTPGQGLYEQYF.

V and J are TRBV11-3 and TRBJ2-1; 7 bases match TRBD2. Germline V gene data show CDR1 as SGHNT and CDR2 as YENEEA. This CDR3 is 13 amino acids long. V lost 0 bases to trimming and J lost 11 bases; unmatched junction nucleotides: 4. The chain's CDR3 is CASSLDRGEKQFF. The DNA for the CDR3 is TGTGCCAGCAGCTTAGATCGGGGGGAAAAGCAGTTCTTC.

The chain joins TRBV9 to TRBJ2-2, with 9 bases that match TRBD2. Germline V gene data show CDR1 as SGDLS and CDR2 as YYNGEE. V dropped 0 bases and J dropped 1; count of bases not matched to a gene: 1. There are 16 residues in the CDR3. CDR3 DNA sequence: TGTGCCAGCAGCGTAGGACTAGCGGTGAACACCGGGGAGCTGTTTTTT. Amino acids: CASSVGLAVNTGELFF. The complete variable domain, with remaining parts taken from reference TRBV9 and TRBJ2-2, reads DSGVTQTPKHLITATGQRVTLRCSPRSGDLSVYWYQQSLDQGLQFLIQYYNGEERAKGNILERFSAQQFPDLHSELNLSSLELGDSALYFCASSVGLAVNTGELFFGEGSRLTVL.

This sequence joins TRBV11-2 and TRBJ2-7; TRBD2 agrees at 9 bases. Unmatched junction bases numbered 9, after V lost 7 bases and J lost 5 bases. Germline V gene data show CDR1 as SGHAT and CDR2 as FQNNGV. The CDR3 has 14 amino acids. CDR3 nucleotide sequence: TGTGCCAGCACCCAAGTAGCGGGAGTGAACGAGCAGTACTTC. Translation: CASTQVAGVNEQYF.

This sequence joins TRBV7-3 and TRBJ1-1, with no clear D. The germline V gene encodes CDR1 SGHTA and CDR2 FQGTGA. V lost 5 bases, J lost 0 bases, and 10 bases lay in between. The CDR3 has 14 amino acids. The CDR3 is CASSAPQLNTEAFF. CDR3 coding DNA: TGTGCCAGCAGCGCACCACAGTTGAACACTGAAGCTTTCTTT. The full variable domain, completed using reference TRBV7-3 and TRBJ1-1, is GAGVSQTPSNKVTEKGKYVELRCDPISGHTALYWYRQSLGQGPEFLIYFQGTGAADDSGLPNDRFFAVRPEGSVSTLKIQRTERGDSAVYLCASSAPQLNTEAFFGQGTRLTVV.

The chain employs TRBV28 and TRBJ2-7; 11 positions agree with TRBD2. The ends lost 6 bases at V and 2 bases at J; junction bases unmatched: 3. Germline assignment: CDR1 MDHEN and CDR2 SYDVKM. The CDR3 length is 14 residues. The CDR3: CASRGTSGAYEQYF. Here the CDR3 DNA reads TGTGCCAGCAGGGGGACTAGCGGTGCCTACGAGCAGTACTTC.

This chain joins TRBV30 and TRBJ1-4; D is ambiguous. Trimming left V 0 bases short and J 12 bases short, with 14 bases between. The CDR3 covers 13 residues. Germline V gene sequence: CDR1 GTSNPN, CDR2 SVGIG (reference sequence). The CDR3 region is CAWSVAPGLELFF. The CDR3 bases are TGTGCCTGGAGTGTAGCCCCCGGACTAGAACTGTTTTTT. The entire variable domain, with the rest obtained from reference TRBV30 and TRBJ1-4, is as follows: SQTIHQWPATLVQPVGSPLSLECTVEGTSNPNLYWYRQAAGRGLQLLFYSVGIGQISSEVPQNLSASRPQDRQFILSSKKLLLSDSGFYLCAWSVAPGLELFFGSGTQLSVL.

This chain uses TRBV4-1 with TRBJ1-1; the match to TRBD1 covers 7 bases. The CDR3 runs 17 residues. After removal of 2 bases from V and 4 bases from J, the junction contained 13 bases not matched to a gene. Germline assignment: CDR1 MGHRA and CDR2 YSYEKL. The DNA of the CDR3 is TGCGCCAGCAGCCAAAGCCCAAGGGCCTCAGGGGGCACTGAAGCTTTCTTT. Amino acids: CASSQSPRASGGTEAFF.

This clone appeared once. The chain uses TRBV9 and TRBJ1-3; D unclear. CDR3 length: 15 residues. Germline CDR1 and CDR2: SGDLS and YYNGEE. The V and J ends lost 4 bases and 0 bases respectively, with 11 bases between them. The chain's CDR3 is CASSRALFSGNTIYF. DNA for the CDR3: TGTGCCAGCAGCCGCGCTCTCTTCTCTGGAAACACCATATATTTT. The full variable domain, its missing parts supplied by reference TRBV9 and TRBJ1-3, is DSGVTQTPKHLITATGQRVTLRCSPRSGDLSVYWYQQSLDQGLQFLIQYYNGEERAKGNILERFSAQQFPDLHSELNLSSLELGDSALYFCASSRALFSGNTIYFGEGSWLTVV.

The V and J genes are TRBV11-3 and TRBJ2-7, with D possibly TRBD2 on 6 matching bases. The CDR3 has 17 amino acids. The germline V and J ends were trimmed by 1 base and 2 bases, with 18 bases remaining between them. Germline values: CDR1 SGHNT, CDR2 YENEEA. In nucleotides, the CDR3 is TGTGCCAGCAGCTTAGTCCCGCTTGCGGGGAGACCCTACGAGCAGTACGTC. Residues: CASSLVPLAGRPYEQYV.

V is TRBV20-1 and J is TRBJ2-1; no reliable D call. The CDR3 extends over 10 amino acids. V lost 4 bases and J lost 6, with 4 bases in between. CDR1 DFQATT and CDR2 SNEGSKA come from the germline V gene (reference sequence). CDR3 region: CSATRNEQFF. DNA of the CDR3: TGCAGTGCTACCCGCAATGAGCAGTTCTTC.

The chain is built from TRBV11-2 and TRBJ2-1; D not resolved. Trimming pared 4 bases from V and 8 bases from J, leaving 15 bases between. This CDR3 has 14 amino acids. Germline CDR1 is SGHAT and CDR2 is FQNNGV. DNA of the CDR3: TGTGCCAGCAGCTCAGTCTACAGTGTCGATGAGCAGTTCTTC. It is translated as CASSSVYSVDEQFF.

This clone was detected only a few times. In nucleotides, the CDR3 is TGTGCCAGTAAATCGGGGGGGTCAAACAATGAGCAGTTCTTC. Amino acids: CASKSGGSNNEQFF. The J gene is TRBJ2-1, the V gene TRBV6-5, with 8 bases that match TRBD2. Germline V gives CDR1 MNHEY, CDR2 SVGAGI. V lost 9 bases to trimming and J lost 5 bases; unmatched junction nucleotides: 9. The CDR3 covers 14 residues.

The chain joins TRBV10-2 to TRBJ2-1, with 10 bases that match TRBD2. Germline-derived CDR1 and CDR2 are WSHSY and SAAADI. The V segment lost 4 bases and the J segment 9 bases; nucleotides outside the gene matches: 6. This CDR3 has 14 residues. CDR3 in amino acids: CASSGTSGRGEQFF. Here the CDR3 DNA reads TGCGCCAGCAGTGGGACTAGCGGTCGAGGTGAGCAGTTCTTC.